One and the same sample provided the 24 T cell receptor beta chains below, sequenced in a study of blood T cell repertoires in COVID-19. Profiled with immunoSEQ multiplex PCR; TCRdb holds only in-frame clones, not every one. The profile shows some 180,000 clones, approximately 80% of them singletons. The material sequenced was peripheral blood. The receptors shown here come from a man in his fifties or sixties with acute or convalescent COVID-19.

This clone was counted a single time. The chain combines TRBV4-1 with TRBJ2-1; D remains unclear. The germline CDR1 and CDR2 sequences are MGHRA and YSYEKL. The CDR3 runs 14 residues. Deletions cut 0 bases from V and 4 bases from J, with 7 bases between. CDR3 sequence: CASSQDPQYNEQFF. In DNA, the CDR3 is TGCGCCAGCAGCCAAGATCCACAGTACAATGAGCAGTTCTTC.

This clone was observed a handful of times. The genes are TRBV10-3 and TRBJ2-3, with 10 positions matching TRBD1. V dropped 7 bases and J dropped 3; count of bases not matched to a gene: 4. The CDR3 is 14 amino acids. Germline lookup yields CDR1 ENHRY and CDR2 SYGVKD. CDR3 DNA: TGTGCCATCAAGGGGACAGGGGCGACAGATACGCAGTATTTT. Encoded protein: CAIKGTGATDTQYF.

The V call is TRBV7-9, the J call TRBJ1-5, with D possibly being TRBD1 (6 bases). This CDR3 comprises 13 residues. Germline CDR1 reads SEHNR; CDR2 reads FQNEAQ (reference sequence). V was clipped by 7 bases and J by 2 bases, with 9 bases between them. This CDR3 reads CASKGDGNQPQHF. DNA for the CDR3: TGTGCCAGCAAGGGGGACGGCAATCAGCCCCAGCATTTT.

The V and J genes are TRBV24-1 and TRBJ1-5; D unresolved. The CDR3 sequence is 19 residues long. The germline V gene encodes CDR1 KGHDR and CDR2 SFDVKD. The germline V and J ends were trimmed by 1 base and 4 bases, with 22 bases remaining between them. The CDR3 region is CATSDLNGEGLGRNQPQHF. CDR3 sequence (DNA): TGTGCCACCAGTGATTTAAACGGGGAGGGTCTGGGAAGAAATCAGCCCCAGCATTTT.

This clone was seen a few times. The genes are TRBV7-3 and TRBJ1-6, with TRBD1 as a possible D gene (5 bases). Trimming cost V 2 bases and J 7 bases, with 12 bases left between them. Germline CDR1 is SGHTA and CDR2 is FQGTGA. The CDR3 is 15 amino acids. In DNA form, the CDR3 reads TGTGCCAGCAGCTTACATCAGGGCCGGAATTCACCCCTCCACTTT. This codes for CASSLHQGRNSPLHF.

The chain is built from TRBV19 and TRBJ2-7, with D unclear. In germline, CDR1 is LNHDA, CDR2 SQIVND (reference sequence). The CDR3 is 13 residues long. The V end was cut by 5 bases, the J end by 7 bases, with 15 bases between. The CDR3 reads CASSPTHLIEQYF. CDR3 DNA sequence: TGTGCCAGTAGTCCCACCCACTTGATAGAGCAGTACTTC.

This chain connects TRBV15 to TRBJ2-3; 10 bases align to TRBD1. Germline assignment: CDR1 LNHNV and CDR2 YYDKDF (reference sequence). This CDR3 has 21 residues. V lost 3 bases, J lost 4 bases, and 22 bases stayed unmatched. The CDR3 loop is CATSSAPLGTGAPYNSDTQYF. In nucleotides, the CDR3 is TGTGCCACCAGCAGTGCGCCACTCGGGACAGGGGCCCCCTATAATTCAGATACGCAGTATTTT.

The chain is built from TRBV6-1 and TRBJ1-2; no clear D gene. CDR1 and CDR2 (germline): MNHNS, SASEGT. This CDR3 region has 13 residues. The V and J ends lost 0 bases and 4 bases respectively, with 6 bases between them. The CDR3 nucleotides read TGTGCCAGCAGTGAAGCGAATAGCTATGGCTACACCTTC. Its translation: CASSEANSYGYTF.

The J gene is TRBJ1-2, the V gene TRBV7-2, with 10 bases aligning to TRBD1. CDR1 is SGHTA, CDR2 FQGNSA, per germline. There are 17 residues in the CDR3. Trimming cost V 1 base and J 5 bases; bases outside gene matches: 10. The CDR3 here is CASSLDATGGPTYGYTF. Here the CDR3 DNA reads TGTGCCAGCAGCTTAGACGCGACAGGGGGCCCGACTTATGGCTACACCTTC.

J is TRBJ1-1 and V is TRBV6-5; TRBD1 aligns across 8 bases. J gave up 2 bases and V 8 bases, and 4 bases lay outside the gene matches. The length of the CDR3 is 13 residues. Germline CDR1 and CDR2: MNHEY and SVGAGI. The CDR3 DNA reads TGTGCCAGCGCCGGACAGGGAAACACTGAAGCTTTCTTT. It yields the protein CASAGQGNTEAFF.

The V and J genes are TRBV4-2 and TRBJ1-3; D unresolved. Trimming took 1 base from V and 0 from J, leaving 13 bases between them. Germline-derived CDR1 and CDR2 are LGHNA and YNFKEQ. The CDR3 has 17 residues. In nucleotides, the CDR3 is TGTGCCAGCAGCCAAGGTCTTAGGCAGGACTCTGGAAACACCATATATTTT. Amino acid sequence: CASSQGLRQDSGNTIYF.

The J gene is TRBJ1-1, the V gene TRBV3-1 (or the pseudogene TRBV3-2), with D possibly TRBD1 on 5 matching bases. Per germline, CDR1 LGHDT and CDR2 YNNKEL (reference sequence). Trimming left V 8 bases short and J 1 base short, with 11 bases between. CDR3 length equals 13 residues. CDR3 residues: CASRARGNTEAFF. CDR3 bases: TGTGCCAGCCGCGCTAGGGGGAACACTGAAGCTTTCTTT.

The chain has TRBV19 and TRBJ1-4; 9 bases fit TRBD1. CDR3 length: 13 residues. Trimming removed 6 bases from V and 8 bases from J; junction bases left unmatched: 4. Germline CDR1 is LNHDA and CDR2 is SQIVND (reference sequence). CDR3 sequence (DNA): TGTGCCAGTAGCACCGACAGGGGGGAAAAACTGTTTTTT. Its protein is CASSTDRGEKLFF.

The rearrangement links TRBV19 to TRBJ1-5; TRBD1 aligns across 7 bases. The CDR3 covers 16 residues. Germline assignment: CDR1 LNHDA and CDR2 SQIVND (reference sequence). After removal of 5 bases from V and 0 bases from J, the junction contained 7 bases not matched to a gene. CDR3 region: CASSRRQGFSNQPQHF. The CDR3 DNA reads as TGTGCCAGTAGTCGGCGACAGGGATTTAGCAATCAGCCCCAGCATTTT. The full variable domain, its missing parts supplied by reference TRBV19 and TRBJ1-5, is DGGITQSPKYLFRKEGQNVTLSCEQNLNHDAMYWYRQDPGQGLRLIYYSQIVNDFQKGDIAEGYSVSREKKESFPLTVTSAQKNPTAFYLCASSRRQGFSNQPQHFGDGTRLSIL.

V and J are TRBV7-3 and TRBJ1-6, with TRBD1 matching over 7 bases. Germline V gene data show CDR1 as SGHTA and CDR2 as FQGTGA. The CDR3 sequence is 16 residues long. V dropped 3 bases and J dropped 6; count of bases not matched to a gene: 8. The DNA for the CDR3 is TGTGCCAGCAGCTTGAGGGGACAGTTATCTAATTCACCCCTCCACTTT. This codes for CASSLRGQLSNSPLHF.

The CDR3 is CASSERRASGGDTQYF. The CDR3, as DNA: TGTGCCAGCAGTGAACGCCGGGCTTCAGGGGGAGATACGCAGTATTTT. This chain joins TRBV2 and TRBJ2-3, with TRBD1 matching over 7 bases. Germline-derived CDR1 and CDR2 are SNHLY and FYNNEI. The CDR3 runs to 16 residues. The junction had 10 bases not matched to a gene; V was cut back by 2 bases and J by 5 bases.

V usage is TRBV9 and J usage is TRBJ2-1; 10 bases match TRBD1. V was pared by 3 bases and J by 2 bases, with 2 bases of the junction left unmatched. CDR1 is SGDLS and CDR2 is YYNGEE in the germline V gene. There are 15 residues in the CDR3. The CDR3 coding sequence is TGTGCCAGCAGCGGTGGGACAGGGGCCTACAATGAGCAGTTCTTC. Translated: CASSGGTGAYNEQFF.

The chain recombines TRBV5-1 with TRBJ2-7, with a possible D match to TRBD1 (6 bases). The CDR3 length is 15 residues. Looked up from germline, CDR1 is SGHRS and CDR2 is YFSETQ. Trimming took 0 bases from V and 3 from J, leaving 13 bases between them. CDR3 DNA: TGCGCCAGCAGCTTGGAATGGACAGCCAACTACGAGCAGTACTTC. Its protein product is CASSLEWTANYEQYF.

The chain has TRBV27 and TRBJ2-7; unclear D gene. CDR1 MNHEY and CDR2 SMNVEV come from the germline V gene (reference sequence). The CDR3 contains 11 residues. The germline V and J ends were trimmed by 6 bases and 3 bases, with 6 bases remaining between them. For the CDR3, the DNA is TGTGCCAGCAGCACCTACTACGAGCAGTACTTC. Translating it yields CASSTYYEQYF.

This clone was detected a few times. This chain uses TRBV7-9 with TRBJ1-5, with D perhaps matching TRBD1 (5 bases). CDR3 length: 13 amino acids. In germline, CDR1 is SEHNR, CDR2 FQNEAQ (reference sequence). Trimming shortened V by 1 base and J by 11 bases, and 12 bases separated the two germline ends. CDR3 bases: TGTGCCAGCAGCTTAGAGGGGCAAATGGCCCAGCATTTT. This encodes CASSLEGQMAQHF.

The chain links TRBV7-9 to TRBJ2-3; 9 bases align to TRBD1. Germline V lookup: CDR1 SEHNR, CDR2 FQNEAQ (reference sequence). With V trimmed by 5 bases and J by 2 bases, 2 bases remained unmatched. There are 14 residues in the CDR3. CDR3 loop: CASSRTGVTDTQYF. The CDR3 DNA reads TGTGCCAGCAGCCGGACAGGGGTCACAGATACGCAGTATTTT.

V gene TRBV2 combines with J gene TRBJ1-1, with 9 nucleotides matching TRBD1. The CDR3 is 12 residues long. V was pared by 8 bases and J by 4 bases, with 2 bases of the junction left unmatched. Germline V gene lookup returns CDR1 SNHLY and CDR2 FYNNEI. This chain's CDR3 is CASWTGVTEAFF. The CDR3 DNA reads TGTGCCAGCTGGACAGGGGTCACTGAAGCTTTCTTT.

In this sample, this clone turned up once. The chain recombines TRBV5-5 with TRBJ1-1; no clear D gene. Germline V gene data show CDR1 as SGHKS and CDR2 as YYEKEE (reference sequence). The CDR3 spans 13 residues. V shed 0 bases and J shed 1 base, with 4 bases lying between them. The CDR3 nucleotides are TGTGCCAGCAGCTTGGACAGGAACACTGAAGCTTTCTTT. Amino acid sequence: CASSLDRNTEAFF.

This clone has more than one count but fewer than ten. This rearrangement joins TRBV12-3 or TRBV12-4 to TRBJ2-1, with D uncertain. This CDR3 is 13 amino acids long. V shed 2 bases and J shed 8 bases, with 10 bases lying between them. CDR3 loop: CASSLMRSYEQFF. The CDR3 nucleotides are TGTGCCAGCAGTTTAATGAGGAGCTATGAGCAGTTCTTC.